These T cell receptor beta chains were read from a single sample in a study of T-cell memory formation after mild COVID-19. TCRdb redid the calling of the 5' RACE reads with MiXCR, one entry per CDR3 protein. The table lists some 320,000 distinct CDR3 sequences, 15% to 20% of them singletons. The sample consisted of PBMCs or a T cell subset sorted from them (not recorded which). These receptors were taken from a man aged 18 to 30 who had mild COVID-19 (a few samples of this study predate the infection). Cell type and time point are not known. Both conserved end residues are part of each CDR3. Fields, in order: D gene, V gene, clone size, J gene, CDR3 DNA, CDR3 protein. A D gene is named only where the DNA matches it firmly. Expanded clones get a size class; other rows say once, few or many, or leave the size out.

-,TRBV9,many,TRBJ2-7,TGTGCCAGCAGCCGCGGGGGGACAGGGACCTACGAGCAGTACTTC,CASSRGGTGTYEQYF
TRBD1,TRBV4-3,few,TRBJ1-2,TGCGCCAGCAGCCTAACAGGGGCAATGGGGTATGGCTACACCTTC,CASSLTGAMGYGYTF
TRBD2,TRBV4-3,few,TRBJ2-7,TGCGCCAGCAGCCCGGGGAGGGGCTCCTACGAGCAGTACTTC,CASSPGRGSYEQYF
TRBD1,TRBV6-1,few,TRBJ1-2,TGTGCCAGCAGTGAGCTCCGGGACAGGAACTATGGCTACACCTTC,CASSELRDRNYGYTF
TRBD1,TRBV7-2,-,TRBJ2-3,TGTGCCAGCAGCTTAAGGGACAGGGGATCGGAGGATACGCAGTATTTT,CASSLRDRGSEDTQYF
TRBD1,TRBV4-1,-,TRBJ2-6,TGCGCCAGCAGCCACTGGGACAGGGATTACTCTGGGGCCAACGTCCTGACTTTC,CASSHWDRDYSGANVLTF
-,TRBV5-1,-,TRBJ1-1,TGCGCCAGCAGCGCCCCCGAGGGAGGGATCGAAGCTTTCTTT,CASSAPEGGIEAFF
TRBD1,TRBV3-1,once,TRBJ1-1,TGTGCCAGCAGCCCCCCCGGGACAGGGAACACTGAAGCTTTCTTT,CASSPPGTGNTEAFF
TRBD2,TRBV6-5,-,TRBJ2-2,TGTGCCAGCAGTTTAGCGGGGGGTTCTTCCGGGGAGCTGTTTTTT,CASSLAGGSSGELFF
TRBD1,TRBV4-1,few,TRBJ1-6,TGCGCCAGCAGCCAACGACAGGGGAGCTCCTATAATTCACCCCTCCACTTT,CASSQRQGSSYNSPLHF
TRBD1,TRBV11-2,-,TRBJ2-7,TGTGCCAGCAGCTTAGAGGGGACAGGAGCCTACGAGCAGTACTTC,CASSLEGTGAYEQYF
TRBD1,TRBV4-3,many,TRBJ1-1,TGCGCCAGCAGCCCGGACAGGGGAAAACCTGAAGCTTTCTTT,CASSPDRGKPEAFF
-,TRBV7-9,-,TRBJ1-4,TGTGCCAGCAGCTTGCTCGAGGTTACTAATGAAAAACTGTTTTTT,CASSLLEVTNEKLFF
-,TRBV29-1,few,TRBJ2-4,TGCAGCGTTCGCCCCACCGAGGGGAACATTCAGTACTTC,CSVRPTEGNIQYF
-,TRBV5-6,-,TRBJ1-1,TGTGCCAGCAGCTGGGGACAACTGGCCTCGTGGGCTTTCTTT,CASSWGQLASWAFF
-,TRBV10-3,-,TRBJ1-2,TGTGCCATCAGTGAGTTGGACACAGCTAACTATGGCTACACCTTC,CAISELDTANYGYTF
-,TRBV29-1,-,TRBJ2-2,TGCAGCGTTGAAGATGGAGGGGTCAGCGCGTCCGGGGAGCTGTTTTTT,CSVEDGGVSASGELFF
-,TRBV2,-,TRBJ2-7,TGTGCCAGCCAACCTCCGGGAAGCCAGCAGTACTTC,CASQPPGSQQYF
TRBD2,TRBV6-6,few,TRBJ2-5,TGTGCCAGCACTAGCGGGGTGGAGACCCAGTACTTC,CASTSGVETQYF
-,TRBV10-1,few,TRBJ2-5,TGCGCCAGCAGTGAGTTGGGGCTGGAAGAGACCCAGTACTTC,CASSELGLEETQYF
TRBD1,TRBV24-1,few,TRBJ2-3,TGTGCCACCAGTGACCCGACAGGGCCAAGCACAGATACGCAGTATTTT,CATSDPTGPSTDTQYF
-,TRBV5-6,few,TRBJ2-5,TGTGCCAGCAGCGCAAACGGAGAAGAGACCCAGTACTTC,CASSANGEETQYF
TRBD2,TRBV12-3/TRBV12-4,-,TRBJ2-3,TGTGCCAGCAGCCCACTAGCGGGGGGGCCAGGTACGCAGTATTTT,CASSPLAGGPGTQYF
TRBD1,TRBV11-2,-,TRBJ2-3,TGTGCCAGCAGCTTAACCGTCGGGACAGGGGGCATGACGCAGTATTTT,CASSLTVGTGGMTQYF
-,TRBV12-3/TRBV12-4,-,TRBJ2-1,TGTGCCAGCAGTGCTCTCCTGATAAGGCAGTTCTTC,CASSALLIRQFF
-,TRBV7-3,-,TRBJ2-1,TGTGCCAGCAGCCCGGGGATGGGGGGCTACAATGAGCAGTTCTTC,CASSPGMGGYNEQFF
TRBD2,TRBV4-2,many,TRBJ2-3,TGTGCCAGCAGCCCCGCGACTAGCGGGGGGGCAGATACGCAGTATTTT,CASSPATSGGADTQYF
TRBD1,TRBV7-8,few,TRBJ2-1,TGTGCCAGCAGCTTGACAGGGGGGTCAGAAGAGCAGTTCTTC,CASSLTGGSEEQFF
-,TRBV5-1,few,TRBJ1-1,TGCGCCAGCAGCTTGATAGGGCTCGGGGCCATGAACACTGAAGCTTTCTTT,CASSLIGLGAMNTEAFF
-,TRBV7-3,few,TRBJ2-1,TGTGCCAGCAGCCCTCCTGGACTGACTAATGAGCAGTTCTTC,CASSPPGLTNEQFF
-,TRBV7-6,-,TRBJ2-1,TGTGCCAGCAGCTACGCCACAGGGCCTGAGCAGTTCTTC,CASSYATGPEQFF
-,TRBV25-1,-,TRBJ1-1,TGTGCCAGCAGTGAACCTTGGGAGCCGAGTATCTTT,CASSEPWEPSIF
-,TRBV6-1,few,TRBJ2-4,TGTGCCAGCTCGGCGGGACCGACTGGGATTTACGCCAAAAACATTCAGTACTTC,CASSAGPTGIYAKNIQYF
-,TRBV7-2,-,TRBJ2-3,TGTTCCAGCAGCTTAGGAGGGGGCTTAGATACGCAGTATTTT,CSSSLGGGLDTQYF
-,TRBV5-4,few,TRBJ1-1,TGTGCCAGCAGCTCTGGACTGGCGACTGAAGCTTTCTTT,CASSSGLATEAFF
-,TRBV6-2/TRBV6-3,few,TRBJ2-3,TGTGCCAGCGGACGGGACTTTACAGATACGCAGTATTTT,CASGRDFTDTQYF
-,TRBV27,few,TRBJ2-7,TGTGCCAGCAGGGAAAACAGGGTTGTCGAGCAGTACTTC,CASRENRVVEQYF
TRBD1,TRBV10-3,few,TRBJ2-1,TGTGCCATCAGTGTGGCGACAGGGGCCCCCAATGAGCAGTTCTTC,CAISVATGAPNEQFF
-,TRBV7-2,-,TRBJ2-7,TGTGCCAGCAGCCTTACCTTGGGTCTCTCCTACGAGCAGTACTTC,CASSLTLGLSYEQYF
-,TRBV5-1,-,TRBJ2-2,TGCGCCAGCAGCTTGGCTAGGGATCATACCGGGGAGCTGTTTTTT,CASSLARDHTGELFF
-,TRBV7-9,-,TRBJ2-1,TGTGCCAGCAGCTTTCAGCGTGGTACCAATGAGCAGTTCTTC,CASSFQRGTNEQFF
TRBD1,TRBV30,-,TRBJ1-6,TGTGCCTGGAGCAACAGGGGTCGGGTTAATTCACCCCTCCACTTT,CAWSNRGRVNSPLHF
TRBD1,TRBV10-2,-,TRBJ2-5,TGCGCCAGCAGTGAATGGGGACAGGGAGAGACCCAGTACTTC,CASSEWGQGETQYF
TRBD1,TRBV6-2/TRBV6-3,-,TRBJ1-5,TGTGCCAGCAGTTACTCGCCGGAGGACAGGGCGTGGAGTCAGCCCCAGCATTTT,CASSYSPEDRAWSQPQHF
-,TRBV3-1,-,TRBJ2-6,TGTGCCAGCAGCCAAAATCCGGACGGGGCCAACGTCCTGACTTTC,CASSQNPDGANVLTF
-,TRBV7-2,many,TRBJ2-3,TGTGCCAGCAGCTTAGACGGAGATACGCAGTATTTT,CASSLDGDTQYF
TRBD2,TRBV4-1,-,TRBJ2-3,TGCGCCAGCAGCCAAGATAAGGGCGGGGGGCTCACAGATACGCAGTATTTT,CASSQDKGGGLTDTQYF
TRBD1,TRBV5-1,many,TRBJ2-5,TGCGCCAGCAGCTTACAGGGGGCGGAGACCCAGTACTTC,CASSLQGAETQYF
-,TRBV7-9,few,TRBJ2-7,TGTGCCAGCAGCTTCGGTGGGGGGAGCGACGAGCAGTACTTC,CASSFGGGSDEQYF
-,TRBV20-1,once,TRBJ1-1,TGCAGTGCTAGACCCCCCCTGGGGAGCACTGAAGCTTTCTTT,CSARPPLGSTEAFF